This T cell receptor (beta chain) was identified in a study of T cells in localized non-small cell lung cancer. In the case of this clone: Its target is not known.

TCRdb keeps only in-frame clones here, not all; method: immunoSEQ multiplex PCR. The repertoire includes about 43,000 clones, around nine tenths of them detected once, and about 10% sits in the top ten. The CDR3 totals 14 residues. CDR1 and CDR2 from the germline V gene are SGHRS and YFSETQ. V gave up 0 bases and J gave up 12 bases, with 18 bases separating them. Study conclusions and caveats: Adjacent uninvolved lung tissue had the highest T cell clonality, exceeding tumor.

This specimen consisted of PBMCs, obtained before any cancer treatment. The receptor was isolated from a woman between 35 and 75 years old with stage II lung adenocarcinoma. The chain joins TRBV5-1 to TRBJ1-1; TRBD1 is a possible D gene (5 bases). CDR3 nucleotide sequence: TGCGCCAGCAGCTTGGGCCCGCCACAGGTTCCTCCTTTCTTT. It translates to CASSLGPPQVPPFF.